Listed below are T cell receptor beta chains from one sample, sequenced in a study of beta chain features in type 1 diabetes. Clones were sequenced by immunoSEQ multiplex PCR, and TCRdb holds only the in-frame ones, with some missing. The sample lists 680,000 or so clones, about 14% occurring once. The sample consisted of naive CD4+ T cells from blood. These receptor sequences come from a man between 18 and 35 years old in good health. The CDR3 runs from the conserved cysteine through the conserved F or W.

cdr3_aa j_call v_call
CASSEETRIGTQYF TRBJ2-5 TRBV25-1
CATRDREISYNEQFF TRBJ2-1 TRBV19
CAISETIYGEETQYF TRBJ2-5 TRBV10-3
CAWRERNRDREPRNQPQHF TRBJ1-5 TRBV30
CASSVSGQGAWEQYF TRBJ2-7 TRBV9
CSVQGEGYTF TRBJ1-2 TRBV29-1
CASSPEPRRGYGYTF TRBJ1-2 TRBV14
CASSSPVNTDTQYF TRBJ2-3 TRBV28
CASSLTRTGGMWTEAFF TRBJ1-1 TRBV7-3
CSALSGNQPQHF TRBJ1-5 TRBV29-1
CASSQDNRGRETQYF TRBJ2-5 TRBV4-1
CASSGTTQETQYF TRBJ2-5 TRBV9
CAWSVLAGEQYF TRBJ2-7 TRBV30
CASSRLESSYNEQFF TRBJ2-1 TRBV7-3
CASSSPGTGRGSGYTF TRBJ1-2 TRBV19
CASSLEGNTEAFF TRBJ1-1 TRBV7-9
CANFGQGAFSGANVLTF TRBJ2-6 TRBV19
CASRLTTDTQYF TRBJ2-3 TRBV2
CATSRGQGNQPQHF TRBJ1-5 TRBV15
CASSEDQGGTQYF TRBJ2-5 TRBV5-1
CSVEGSWTEAFF TRBJ1-1 TRBV29-1
CASGWIPGVYTF TRBJ1-2 TRBV25-1
CAPRRGWGYSGYTF TRBJ1-2 TRBV7-9
CASSFTGGFVTEAFF TRBJ1-1 TRBV7-2
CASSLGPMEGYTF TRBJ1-2 TRBV5-1
CASSPRGGALGRRTDTQYF TRBJ2-3 TRBV27
CASSPKATSGDQETQYF TRBJ2-5 TRBV4-2
CASREQGLDNSPLHF TRBJ1-6 TRBV2
CASSERIGTDYEQYF TRBJ2-7 TRBV2
CASSSERDTFTEAFF TRBJ1-1 TRBV11-2
CAWFWRANYGYTF TRBJ1-2 TRBV30
CASRPQGETQYF TRBJ2-5 TRBV7-2
CASQQQGWVGNEQFF TRBJ2-1 TRBV7-9
CASSLATGQGKKLFF TRBJ1-4 TRBV7-6
CASREQGLANQPQHF TRBJ1-5 TRBV2
CASSYSPWVTNEQFF TRBJ2-1 TRBV6-5
CATRDGGKNTGELFF TRBJ2-2 TRBV7-3
CASSFRQKPSTDTQYF TRBJ2-3 TRBV5-6
CASRDPGLAGGFPNEQFF TRBJ2-1 TRBV19
CAISEGGSGSSNEQFF TRBJ2-1 TRBV10-3
CAITTDRAGVYEQYF TRBJ2-7 TRBV10-3
CASSKDGTDTQYF TRBJ2-3 TRBV7-9
CSARFWNEQFF TRBJ2-1 TRBV20-1
CASRGPYEQYF TRBJ2-7 TRBV6-5
CASSRRVSGEAQHF TRBJ1-5 TRBV7-8
CASSVVSLAGKGEQYF TRBJ2-7 TRBV9
CASSPTSETYEQYF TRBJ2-7 TRBV4-2
CASSGGTSGYNEQFF TRBJ2-1 TRBV2
CASSLTSRSTDTQYF TRBJ2-3 TRBV5-1
CASSFLGGSVASDEQYF TRBJ2-7 TRBV7-9
CASSAHKDRAYNEQFF TRBJ2-1 TRBV9
CASSTRDGSNTGELFF TRBJ2-2 TRBV7-6
CASSFSSGSSDTQYF TRBJ2-3 TRBV7-7
CSAMGNTEAFF TRBJ1-1 TRBV20-1
CASTRISLPGAGGELFF TRBJ2-2 TRBV4-1